Shown below are 9 T cell receptor beta chains from a single sample sequenced in a study of blood T cells in healthy people across ages. A second PCR of about 7 to 12 cycles used a sample-barcoded 5' primer and a J-beta primer mix. From the 5' RACE reads, TCRdb called clonotypes with MiXCR, one entry per CDR3 protein. Here the sample spans approximately 1.5 million distinct CDR3 sequences, roughly 32% being singletons. The sequencing input was blood. Receptors were obtained from a woman aged 30 to 39 in good health.

V gene TRBV5-1 combines with J gene TRBJ2-6, with D perhaps TRBD1 (5 bases). V lost 5 bases and J lost 2, with 20 bases in between. The CDR3 loop spans 18 amino acids. Per the germline V gene, CDR1 is SGHRS and CDR2 is YFSETQ. CDR3 region: CASSIQGSRIAGANVLTF. CDR3 bases: TGCGCCAGCAGTATCCAGGGTTCTAGAATCGCTGGGGCCAACGTCCTGACTTTC.

There are a few counts of this clonotype. As DNA, the CDR3 is TGCGCCAGCAGCTTGGAGCCAGGGGCCCCTGAAGCTTTCTTT. Translating it yields CASSLEPGAPEAFF. The rearrangement uses TRBV5-1 and TRBJ1-1; TRBD1 might be the D (6 bases). This CDR3 is built from 14 residues. The germline CDR1 and CDR2 sequences are SGHRS and YFSETQ. V lost 0 bases and J 6 bases, leaving 12 bases between the germline ends. The entire variable domain, with the rest obtained from reference TRBV5-1 and TRBJ1-1, is as follows: KAGVTQTPRYLIKTRGQQVTLSCSPISGHRSVSWYQQTPGQGLQFLFEYFSETQRNKGNFPGRFSGRQFSNSRSEMNVSTLELGDSALYLCASSLEPGAPEAFFGQGTRLTVV.

This clonotype was seen a few times. The DNA for the CDR3 is TGTGCCAGTCTGCGTGGGCTAGAAGCTTTCTTT. Protein sequence: CASLRGLEAFF. V gene TRBV7-8 combines with J gene TRBJ1-1; D gene ambiguous. V lost 9 bases and J lost 8, with 13 bases in between. CDR1 and CDR2 from the germline V gene are SGHVS and FQNEAQ. The CDR3 totals 11 residues.

Only a few counts were recorded for this clonotype. The chain joins TRBV4-1 to TRBJ1-5; D unresolved. Germline-derived CDR1 and CDR2 are MGHRA and YSYEKL. This CDR3 region has 16 residues. Trimming shortened V by 0 bases and J by 0 bases, and 9 bases separated the two germline ends. CDR3 DNA: TGCGCCAGCAGCCAAGAGGGGTTCTCTAGCAATCAGCCCCAGCATTTT. Translated, it gives CASSQEGFSSNQPQHF.

This clonotype was seen a few times. This chain's CDR3 is CASSLWPSGSSDEQFF. The CDR3 DNA is TGTGCCAGCAGTTTATGGCCTAGCGGGAGCTCTGATGAGCAGTTCTTC. This rearrangement joins TRBV27 to TRBJ2-1; 10 positions match TRBD2. Germline CDR1 MNHEY, CDR2 SMNVEV (reference sequence). The CDR3 runs to 16 residues. With V trimmed by 1 base and J by 8 bases, 8 bases remained unmatched.

This clonotype was seen a few times. The rearrangement joins TRBV9 to TRBJ2-3, with D possibly matching TRBD1 (6 bases). Germline lookup yields CDR1 SGDLS and CDR2 YYNGEE. Trimming stripped 4 bases from V and 0 bases from J, with 12 bases between. This CDR3 is 15 amino acids long. Here the CDR3 DNA reads TGTGCCAGCAGCAAGGACAGCCCTAGCACAGATACGCAGTATTTT. It translates to CASSKDSPSTDTQYF.

The chain links TRBV2 to TRBJ2-5; either TRBD1 or TRBD2 may fit D (5 bases each). Germline assignment: CDR1 SNHLY and CDR2 FYNNEI. V was trimmed by 11 bases and J by 11 bases, leaving 21 bases between them. This CDR3 has 12 amino acids. CDR3 protein: CAAVARAWEQYF. The CDR3 region has the DNA TGTGCCGCCGTCGCCAGGGCGTGGGAGCAGTACTTC.

About this clonotype: A junction end diverges from the germline sequence, so it may reflect a read error. V gene TRBV5-1 combines with J gene TRBJ1-3; D is undetermined. Germline loops: CDR1 SGHRS, CDR2 YFSETQ. This CDR3 has 15 residues. The DNA of the CDR3 is TGCGCCAGCAGCATTGACACGAGCTCTGGAAACACCAGATATTTT. Protein sequence: CASSIDTSSGNTRYF.

This chain links TRBV7-9 with TRBJ2-7, with 10 bases that match TRBD1. V lost 5 bases to trimming and J lost 12 bases; unmatched junction nucleotides: 7. CDR3 length: 12 residues. The germline V gene has CDR1 SEHNR and CDR2 FQNEAQ (reference sequence). This CDR3 is CASSPDRGQRYF. CDR3 nucleotides: TGTGCCAGCAGCCCCGACAGGGGGCAGCGGTACTTC. The full variable domain, completed using reference TRBV7-9 and TRBJ2-7, is DTGVSQNPRHKITKRGQNVTFRCDPISEHNRLYWYRQTLGQGPEFLTYFQNEAQLEKSRLLSDRFSAERPKGSFSTLEIQRTEQGDSAMYLCASSPDRGQRYFGPGTRLTVT.